One TCR beta chain is described in this entry. Its antigen is currently not known. The input lacks base qualities; no much larger clone sits a single base away. CDR1 and CDR2 are read off the germline V gene (reference sequence) as SGHKS and YYEKEE. Inclusive of the bounding cysteine and phenylalanine, the CDR3 is 14 residues long. Only the CDR3 DNA is retained, 42 bases long and in frame from the first base. The junction shows trimming of 3 bases on V and 1 base on J, plus 7 bases between the germline ends. TCRbeta CDR3 regions were amplified from genomic DNA using the immunoSEQ Assay, a bias-controlled multiplex PCR. From the authors' description of their analysis: Within the assay, amplification of reference gene primers was used to estimate how many nucleated cells each sample contained. Sequence reads were collapsed and filtered to measure the absolute abundance of every unique TCRbeta CDR3 rearrangement. For each sample, productive Simpson clonality was calculated as the square root of Simpson's diversity index across productive rearrangements. In its TCRdb copy, this immuneACCESS table keeps in-frame sequences only and misses some clones. Where compared with another copy, unresolved V genes explain less than half of these, and the others have no known cause. That table is the source of V, J and clone size, and D and trimming were worked out from the DNA. A total of 120,000 or so clones appear in this sample, more than 70% of them only once. The leading ten clones occupy more than 5% of the sample.

The record originates from a study of blood T cell repertoires in COVID-19 (dated by TCRdb to 2018 to 2021). Background on the whole study: Samples covering the acute and convalescent phases of COVID-19 were provided by collaborators in the United States, Italy and Spain. The sample metadata nearly always contained a de-identified subject ID, COVID-19 status, age in years and sex. The prospective study material was composed of cDNA or gDNA derived from T cells, B-cell-depleted T cells, or PBMCs. Samples were obtained from the ongoing ImmuneRACE study (first 160 participants) and from over 1,000 subjects provided by 6 global collaborators. The repertoires were released in a freely available public database intended as a resource for research on the immune response to SARS-CoV-2. Where available, HLA class I and class II types were taken from metadata supplied by the sample provider and were not determined by assay-based typing. The dataset comprised deeply sampled blood TCRbeta repertoires from subjects exposed to, actively infected with, or recovered from COVID-19. The paper's findings and limits, for the study overall: The amount of clinical and demographic metadata varied by source and participant and was provided uncurated.

Each collaborating institution followed its own protocols to collect whole blood in K2EDTA tubes. For TCRbeta analysis, collaborator samples were shipped as frozen whole blood, as isolated PBMCs, or as DNA extracted from either sample type. The chain was built from TRBV5-5 and TRBJ2-2, and TRBD1 may be the D gene, going by 6 matching bases. The clonotype originates from an elderly man with active or convalescent COVID-19. The sample taken for sequencing was peripheral blood. The CDR3 sequence is CASSSGQNTGELFF. The nucleotide sequence is TGTGCCAGCAGCTCGGGACAGAACACCGGGGAGCTGTTTTTT.